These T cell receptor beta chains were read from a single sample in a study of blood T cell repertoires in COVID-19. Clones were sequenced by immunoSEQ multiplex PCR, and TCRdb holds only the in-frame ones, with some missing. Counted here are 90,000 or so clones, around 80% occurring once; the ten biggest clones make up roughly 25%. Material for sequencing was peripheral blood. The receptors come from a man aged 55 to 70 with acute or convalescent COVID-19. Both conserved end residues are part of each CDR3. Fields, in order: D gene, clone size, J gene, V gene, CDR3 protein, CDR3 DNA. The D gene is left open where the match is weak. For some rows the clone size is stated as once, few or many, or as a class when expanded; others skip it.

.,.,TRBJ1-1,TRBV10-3,CAISGKLLTEAFF,TGTGCCATCAGTGGTAAATTATTGACTGAAGCTTTCTTT
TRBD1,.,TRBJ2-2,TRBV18,CASSLRDRANTGELFF,TGTGCCAGCTCACTACGGGACAGAGCGAACACCGGGGAGCTGTTTTTT
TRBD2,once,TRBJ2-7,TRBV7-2,CASSKVSGEGYEQYF,TGTGCCAGCAGCAAGGTTAGCGGGGAGGGCTACGAGCAGTACTTC
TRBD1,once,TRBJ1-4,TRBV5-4,CASSLGGQGGEKLFF,TGTGCCAGCAGCTTGGGAGGGCAGGGGGGCGAAAAACTGTTTTTT
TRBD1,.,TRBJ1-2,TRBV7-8,CASSLGVGDRDKHGYTF,TGTGCCAGCAGCTTAGGAGTAGGAGACAGGGATAAGCATGGCTACACCTTC
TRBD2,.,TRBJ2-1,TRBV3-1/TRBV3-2,CASGGGGRAEQFF,TGTGCCAGCGGCGGGGGGGGCCGGGCTGAGCAGTTCTTC
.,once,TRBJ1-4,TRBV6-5,CASTPKSLGEKLFF,TGTGCCAGCACCCCGAAGTCTCTCGGTGAAAAACTGTTTTTT
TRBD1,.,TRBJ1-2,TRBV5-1,CASSLAPDRDYGYTF,TGCGCCAGCAGCTTGGCCCCTGACAGGGACTATGGCTACACCTTC
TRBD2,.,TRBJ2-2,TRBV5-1,CASKKVAGANTGELFF,TGCGCCAGCAAGAAGGTAGCGGGGGCCAACACCGGGGAGCTGTTTTTT
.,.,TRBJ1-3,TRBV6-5,CASTLGAASGNTIYF,TGTGCCAGCACCCTTGGGGCAGCCTCTGGAAACACCATATATTTT
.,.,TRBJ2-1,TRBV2,CASRSGGGPYNEQFF,TGTGCCAGCAGGTCTGGGGGGGGGCCCTACAATGAGCAGTTCTTC
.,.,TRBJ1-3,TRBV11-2,CASSPTERGAPGNTIYF,TGTGCCAGCAGCCCCACCGAGCGGGGGGCGCCCGGAAACACCATATATTTT
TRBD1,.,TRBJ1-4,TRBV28,CASSKRQGRNEKLFF,TGTGCCAGCAGTAAAAGACAGGGCCGTAATGAAAAACTGTTTTTT